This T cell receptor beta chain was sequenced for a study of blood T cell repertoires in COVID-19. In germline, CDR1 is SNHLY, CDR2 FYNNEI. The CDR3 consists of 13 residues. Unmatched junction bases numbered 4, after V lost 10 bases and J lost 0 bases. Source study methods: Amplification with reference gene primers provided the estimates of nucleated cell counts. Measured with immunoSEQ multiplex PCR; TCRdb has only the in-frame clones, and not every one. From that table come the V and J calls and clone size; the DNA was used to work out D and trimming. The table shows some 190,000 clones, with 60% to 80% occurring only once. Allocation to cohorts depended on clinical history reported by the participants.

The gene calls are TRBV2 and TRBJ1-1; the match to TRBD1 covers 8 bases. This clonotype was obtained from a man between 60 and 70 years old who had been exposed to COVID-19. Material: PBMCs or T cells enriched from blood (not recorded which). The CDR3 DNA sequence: TGTGCCACACAGGGGGTCATGAACACTGAAGCTTTCTTT. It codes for CATQGVMNTEAFF.